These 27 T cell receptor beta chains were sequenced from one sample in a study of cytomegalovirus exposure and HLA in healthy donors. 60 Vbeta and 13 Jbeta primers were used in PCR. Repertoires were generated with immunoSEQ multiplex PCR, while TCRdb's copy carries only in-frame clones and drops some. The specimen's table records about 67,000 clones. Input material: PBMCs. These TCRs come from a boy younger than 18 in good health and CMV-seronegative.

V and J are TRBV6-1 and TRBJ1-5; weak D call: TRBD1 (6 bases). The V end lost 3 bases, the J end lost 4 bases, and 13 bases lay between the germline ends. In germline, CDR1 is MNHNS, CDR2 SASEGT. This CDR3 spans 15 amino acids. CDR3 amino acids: CASSDQDSANQPQHF. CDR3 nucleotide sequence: TGTGCCAGCAGTGATCAGGACAGCGCAAATCAGCCCCAGCATTTT.

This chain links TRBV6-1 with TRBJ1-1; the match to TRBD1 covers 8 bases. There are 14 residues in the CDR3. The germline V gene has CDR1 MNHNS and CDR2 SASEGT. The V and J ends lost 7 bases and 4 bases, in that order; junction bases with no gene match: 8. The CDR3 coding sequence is TGTGCCAGCAAGTTACAGGGGGAGGCCACTGAAGCTTTCTTT. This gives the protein CASKLQGEATEAFF.

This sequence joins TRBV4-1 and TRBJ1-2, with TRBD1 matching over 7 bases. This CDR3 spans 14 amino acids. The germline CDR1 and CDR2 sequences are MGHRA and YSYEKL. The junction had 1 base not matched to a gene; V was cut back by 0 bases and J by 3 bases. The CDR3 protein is CASSQDTGDYGYTF. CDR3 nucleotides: TGCGCCAGCAGCCAAGATACAGGGGACTATGGCTACACCTTC.

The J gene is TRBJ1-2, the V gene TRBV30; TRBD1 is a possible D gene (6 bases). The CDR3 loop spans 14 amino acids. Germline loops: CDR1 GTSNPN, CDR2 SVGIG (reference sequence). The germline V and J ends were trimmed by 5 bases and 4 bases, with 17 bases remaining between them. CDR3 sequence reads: CAWSLQGGGYGYTF. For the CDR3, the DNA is TGTGCCTGGTCCCTCCAAGGGGGGGGCTATGGCTACACCTTC.

In DNA, the CDR3 is TGCAGCGCTACGGGATCTAGCGGGGGGAATGAGCAGTTCTTC. This codes for CSATGSSGGNEQFF. The gene calls are TRBV29-1 and TRBJ2-1; TRBD2 aligns across 11 bases. J lost 7 bases, V lost 7 bases, and 9 bases had no gene match. The germline V gene encodes CDR1 SQVTM and CDR2 ANQGSEA. The CDR3 loop spans 14 amino acids.

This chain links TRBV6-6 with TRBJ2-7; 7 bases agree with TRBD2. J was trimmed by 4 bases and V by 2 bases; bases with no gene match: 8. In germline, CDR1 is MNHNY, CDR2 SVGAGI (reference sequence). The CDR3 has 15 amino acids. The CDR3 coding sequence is TGTGCCAGCAGTTACGAGGCTAGCGGTTTTTACGAGCAGTACTTC. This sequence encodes CASSYEASGFYEQYF.

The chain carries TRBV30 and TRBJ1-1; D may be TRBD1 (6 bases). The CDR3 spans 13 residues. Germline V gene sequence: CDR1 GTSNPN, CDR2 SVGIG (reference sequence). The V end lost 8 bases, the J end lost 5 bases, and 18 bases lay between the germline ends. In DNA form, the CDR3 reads TGTGCCACGCAACAGGGCGGGTGGACTGAAGCTTTCTTT. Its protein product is CATQQGGWTEAFF.

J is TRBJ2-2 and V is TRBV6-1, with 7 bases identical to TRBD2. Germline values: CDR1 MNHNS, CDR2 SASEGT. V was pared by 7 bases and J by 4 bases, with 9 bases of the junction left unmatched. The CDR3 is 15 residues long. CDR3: CASTTVGGGTGELFF. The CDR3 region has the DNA TGTGCCAGCACCACTGTTGGGGGGGGCACCGGGGAGCTGTTTTTT.

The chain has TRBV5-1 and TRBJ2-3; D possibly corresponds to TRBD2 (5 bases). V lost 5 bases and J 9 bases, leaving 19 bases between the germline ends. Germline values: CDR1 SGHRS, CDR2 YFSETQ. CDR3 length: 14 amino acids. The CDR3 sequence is CASSPEAGVATQYF. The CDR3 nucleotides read TGCGCCAGCAGTCCGGAGGCGGGCGTCGCCACGCAGTATTTT.

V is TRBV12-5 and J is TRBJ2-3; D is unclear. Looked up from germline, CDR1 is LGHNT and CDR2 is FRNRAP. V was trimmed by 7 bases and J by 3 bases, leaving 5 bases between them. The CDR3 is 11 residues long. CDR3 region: CASALTDTQYF. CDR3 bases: TGTGCTAGTGCCCTAACAGATACGCAGTATTTT.

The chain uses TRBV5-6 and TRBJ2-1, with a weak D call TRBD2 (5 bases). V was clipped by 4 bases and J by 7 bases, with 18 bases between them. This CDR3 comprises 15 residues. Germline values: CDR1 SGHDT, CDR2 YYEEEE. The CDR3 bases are TGTGCCAGCAGCCCGGTCCCCACGGGGATGAATGAGCAGTTCTTC. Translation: CASSPVPTGMNEQFF.

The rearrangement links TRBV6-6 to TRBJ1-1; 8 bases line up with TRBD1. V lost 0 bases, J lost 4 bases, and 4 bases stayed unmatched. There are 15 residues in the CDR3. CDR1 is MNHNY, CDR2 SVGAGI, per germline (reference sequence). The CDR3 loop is CASSYSRQGITEAFF. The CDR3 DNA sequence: TGTGCCAGCAGTTACTCGAGACAGGGGATCACTGAAGCTTTCTTT.

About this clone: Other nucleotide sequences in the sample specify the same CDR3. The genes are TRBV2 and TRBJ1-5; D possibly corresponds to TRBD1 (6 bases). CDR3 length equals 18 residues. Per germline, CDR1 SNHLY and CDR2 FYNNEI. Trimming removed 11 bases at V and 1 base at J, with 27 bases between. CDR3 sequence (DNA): TGTGCCCCCAGTGGATCGTTACAGGGAGGGGCGAGCAATCAGCCCCAGCATTTT. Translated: CAPSGSLQGGASNQPQHF.

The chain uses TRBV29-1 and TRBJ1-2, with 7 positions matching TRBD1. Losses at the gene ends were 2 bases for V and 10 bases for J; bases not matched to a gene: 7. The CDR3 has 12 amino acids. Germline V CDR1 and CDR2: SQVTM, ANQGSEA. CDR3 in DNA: TGCAGCGTTGAAACAGGGGTGGAGGACTACACCTTC. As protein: CSVETGVEDYTF.

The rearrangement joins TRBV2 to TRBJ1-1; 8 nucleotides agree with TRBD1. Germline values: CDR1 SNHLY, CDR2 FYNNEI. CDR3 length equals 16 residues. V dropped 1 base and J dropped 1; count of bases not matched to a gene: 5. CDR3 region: CASSEGTGMGNTEAFF. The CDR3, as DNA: TGTGCCAGCAGTGAAGGGACAGGGATGGGGAACACTGAAGCTTTCTTT.

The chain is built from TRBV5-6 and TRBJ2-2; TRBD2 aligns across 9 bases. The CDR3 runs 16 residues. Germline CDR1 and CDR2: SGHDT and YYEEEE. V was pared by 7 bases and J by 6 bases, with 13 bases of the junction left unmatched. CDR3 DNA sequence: TGTGCCAGCCGCGGCTTTAGCGGGAGATCTGCCGGGGAGCTGTTTTTT. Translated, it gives CASRGFSGRSAGELFF.

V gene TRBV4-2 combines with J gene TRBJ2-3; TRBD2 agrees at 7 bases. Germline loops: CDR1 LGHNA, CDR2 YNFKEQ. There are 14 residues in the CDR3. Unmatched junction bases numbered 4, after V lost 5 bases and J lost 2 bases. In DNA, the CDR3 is TGTGCCAGCAGCGGGGGACTACCCACAGATACGCAGTATTTT. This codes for CASSGGLPTDTQYF.

The CDR3 region is CASSQGAGAPYEQYF. The CDR3 DNA is TGTGCCAGCAGCCAAGGGGCAGGGGCCCCCTACGAGCAGTACTTC. V usage is TRBV4-2 and J usage is TRBJ2-7; weak D call: TRBD1 (6 bases). Trimming shortened V by 1 base and J by 2 bases, and 12 bases separated the two germline ends. CDR3 size: 15 residues. The V gene's germline CDR1 is LGHNA and CDR2 YNFKEQ.

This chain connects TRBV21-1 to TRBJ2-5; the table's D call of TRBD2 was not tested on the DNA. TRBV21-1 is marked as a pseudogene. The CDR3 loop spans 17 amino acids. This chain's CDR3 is CASSKAEPHPLQETQYF. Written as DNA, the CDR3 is TGTGCCAGCAGCAAAGCTGAGCCTCACCCTCTCCAAGAGACCCAGTACTTC.

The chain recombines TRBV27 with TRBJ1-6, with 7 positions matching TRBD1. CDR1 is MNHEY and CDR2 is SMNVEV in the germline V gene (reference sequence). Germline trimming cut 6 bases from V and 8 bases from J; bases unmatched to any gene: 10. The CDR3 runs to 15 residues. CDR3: CASRHTGVGDSPLHF. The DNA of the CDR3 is TGTGCCAGCAGACATACAGGGGTTGGTGATTCACCCCTCCACTTT.

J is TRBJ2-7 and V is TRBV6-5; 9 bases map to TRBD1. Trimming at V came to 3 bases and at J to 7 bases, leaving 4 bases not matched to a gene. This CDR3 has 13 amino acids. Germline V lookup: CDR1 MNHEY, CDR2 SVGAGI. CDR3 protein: CASSYTGGLEQYF. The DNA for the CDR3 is TGTGCCAGCAGTTATACAGGGGGCCTAGAGCAGTACTTC.

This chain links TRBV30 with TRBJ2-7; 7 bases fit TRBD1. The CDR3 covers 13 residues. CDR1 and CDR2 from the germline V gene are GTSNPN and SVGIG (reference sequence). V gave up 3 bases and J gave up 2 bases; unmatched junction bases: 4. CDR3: CAWSTDRAYEQYF. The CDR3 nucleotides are TGTGCCTGGAGCACTGACAGGGCCTACGAGCAGTACTTC. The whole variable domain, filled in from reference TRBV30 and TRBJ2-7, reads SQTIHQWPATLVQPVGSPLSLECTVEGTSNPNLYWYRQAAGRGLQLLFYSVGIGQISSEVPQNLSASRPQDRQFILSSKKLLLSDSGFYLCAWSTDRAYEQYFGPGTRLTVT.

The CDR3 DNA reads as TGTGCCAGCAGTTACATTCAGGGGACTAATGAAAAACTGTTTTTT. Residues: CASSYIQGTNEKLFF. The gene calls are TRBV6-5 and TRBJ1-4; weak D call: TRBD1 (6 bases). The CDR3 is 15 residues long. Looked up from germline, CDR1 is MNHEY and CDR2 is SVGAGI. The V end lost 2 bases, the J end lost 2 bases, and 9 bases lay between the germline ends.

CDR3 sequence: CASSHGTGDTGELFF. Written as DNA, the CDR3 is TGCGCCAGCAGCCACGGGACAGGGGACACCGGGGAGCTGTTTTTT. The rearrangement links TRBV5-1 to TRBJ2-2; 10 nucleotides line up with TRBD1. V lost 4 bases and J lost 3; bases outside the gene matches: 3. The CDR3 sequence is 15 residues long. Germline CDR1 SGHRS, CDR2 YFSETQ.

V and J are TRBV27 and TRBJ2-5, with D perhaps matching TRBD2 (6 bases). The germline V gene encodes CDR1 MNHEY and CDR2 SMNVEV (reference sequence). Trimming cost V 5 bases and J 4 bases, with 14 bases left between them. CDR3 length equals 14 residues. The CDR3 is CASSITGSGETQYF. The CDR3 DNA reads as TGTGCCAGCAGTATTACCGGGAGTGGAGAGACCCAGTACTTC.

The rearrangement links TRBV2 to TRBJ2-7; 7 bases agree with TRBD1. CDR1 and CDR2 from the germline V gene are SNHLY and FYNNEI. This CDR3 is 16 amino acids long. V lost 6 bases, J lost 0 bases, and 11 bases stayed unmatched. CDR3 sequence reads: CASRDPRQGPSYEQYF. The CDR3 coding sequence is TGTGCCAGCAGAGACCCCCGACAGGGCCCCTCCTACGAGCAGTACTTC.

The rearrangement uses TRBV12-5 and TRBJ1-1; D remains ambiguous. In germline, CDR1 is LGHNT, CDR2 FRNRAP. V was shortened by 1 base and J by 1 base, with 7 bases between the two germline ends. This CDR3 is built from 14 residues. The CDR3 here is CASGLASPNTEAFF. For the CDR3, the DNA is TGTGCTAGTGGTTTGGCGTCTCCGAACACTGAAGCTTTCTTT.